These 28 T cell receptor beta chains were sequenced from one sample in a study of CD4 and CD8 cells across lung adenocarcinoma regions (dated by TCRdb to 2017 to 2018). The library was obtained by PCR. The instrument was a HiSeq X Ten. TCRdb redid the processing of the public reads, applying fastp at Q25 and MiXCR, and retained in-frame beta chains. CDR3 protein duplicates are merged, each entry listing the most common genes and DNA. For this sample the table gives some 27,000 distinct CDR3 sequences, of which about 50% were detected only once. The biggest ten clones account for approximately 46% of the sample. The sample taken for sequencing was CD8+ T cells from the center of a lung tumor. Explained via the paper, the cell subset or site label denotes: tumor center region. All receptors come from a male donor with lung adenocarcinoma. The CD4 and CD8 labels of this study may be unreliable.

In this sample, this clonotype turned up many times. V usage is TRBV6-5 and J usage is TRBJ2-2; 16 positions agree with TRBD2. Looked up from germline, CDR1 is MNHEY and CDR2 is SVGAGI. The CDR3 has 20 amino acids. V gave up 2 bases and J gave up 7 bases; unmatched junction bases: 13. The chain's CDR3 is CASSYPPGTSGRARIGELFF. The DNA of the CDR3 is TGTGCCAGCAGTTACCCCCCCGGGACTAGCGGGAGGGCCCGGATCGGGGAGCTGTTTTTT.

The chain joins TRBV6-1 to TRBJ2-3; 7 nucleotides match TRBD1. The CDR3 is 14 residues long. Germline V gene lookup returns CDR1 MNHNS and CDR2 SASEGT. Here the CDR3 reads CAGRGGREQETQYF. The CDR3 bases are TGTGCGGGCAGAGGGGGCCGTGAGCAAGAGACCCAGTATTTT.

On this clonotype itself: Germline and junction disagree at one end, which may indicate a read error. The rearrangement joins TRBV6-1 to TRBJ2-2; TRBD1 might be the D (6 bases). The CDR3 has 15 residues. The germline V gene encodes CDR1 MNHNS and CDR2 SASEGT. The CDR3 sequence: CASRATRGNAGELFF. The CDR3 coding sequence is TGTGCCAGCAGGGCAACTAGGGGGAACGCCGGGGAGCTGTTTTTT.

CDR3 nucleotides: TGTGCCATGACACCGGACGGTAGCTCCTACGAGCAGTACTTC. This translates into CAMTPDGSSYEQYF. The gene calls are TRBV10-3 and TRBJ2-7; D not certain. Looked up from germline, CDR1 is ENHRY and CDR2 is SYGVKD. This CDR3 has 14 amino acids. Trimming shortened V by 9 bases and J by 0 bases, and 15 bases separated the two germline ends.

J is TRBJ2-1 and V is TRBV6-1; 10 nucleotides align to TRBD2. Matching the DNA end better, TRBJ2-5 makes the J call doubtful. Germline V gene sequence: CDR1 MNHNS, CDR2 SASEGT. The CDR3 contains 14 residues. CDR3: CASRRLAGQETQYF. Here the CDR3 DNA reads TGTGCCAGCAGGCGACTAGCGGGTCAAGAGACCCAGTACTTC.

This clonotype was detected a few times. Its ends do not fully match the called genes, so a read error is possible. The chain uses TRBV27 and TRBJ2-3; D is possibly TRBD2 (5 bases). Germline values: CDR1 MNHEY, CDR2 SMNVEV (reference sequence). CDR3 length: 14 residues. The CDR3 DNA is TGTGCCAGCAGGGGCCTGGCGGGCACAAATATTCAGTACTTT. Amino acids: CASRGLAGTNIQYF.

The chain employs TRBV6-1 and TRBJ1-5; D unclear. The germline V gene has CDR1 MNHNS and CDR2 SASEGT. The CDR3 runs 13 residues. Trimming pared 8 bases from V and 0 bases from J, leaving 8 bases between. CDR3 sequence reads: CASEISSNQPQHF. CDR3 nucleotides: TGTGCCAGCGAGATAAGTAGCAATCAGCCCCAGCATTTT.

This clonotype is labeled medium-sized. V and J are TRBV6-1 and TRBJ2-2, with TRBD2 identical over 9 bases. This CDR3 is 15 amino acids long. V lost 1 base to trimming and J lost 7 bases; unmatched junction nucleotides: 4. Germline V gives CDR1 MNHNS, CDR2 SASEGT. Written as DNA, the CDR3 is TGTGCCAGCAGTGAAGTGCGGGAGGGGGGCGGGGAGCTGTTTTTT. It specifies CASSEVREGGGELFF.

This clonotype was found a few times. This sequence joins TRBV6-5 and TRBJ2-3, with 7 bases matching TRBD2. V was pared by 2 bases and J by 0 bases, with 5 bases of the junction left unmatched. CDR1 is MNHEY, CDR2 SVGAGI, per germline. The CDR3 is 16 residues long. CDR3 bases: TGTGCCAGCAGTTACGGGAGGGGACCGAGCACAGATACGCAGTATTTT. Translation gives CASSYGRGPSTDTQYF.

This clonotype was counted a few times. CDR3 sequence: CASSVGGAGENEQFF. The CDR3 DNA reads as TGTGCCAGCAGCGTAGGGGGGGCGGGGGAGAATGAGCAGTTCTTC. The chain employs TRBV9 and TRBJ2-1; possibly TRBD2 for D (7 bases). The V gene lost 0 bases and the J gene lost 7 bases, with 14 bases spanning the gap. Germline CDR1 is SGDLS and CDR2 is YYNGEE. This CDR3 has 15 residues.

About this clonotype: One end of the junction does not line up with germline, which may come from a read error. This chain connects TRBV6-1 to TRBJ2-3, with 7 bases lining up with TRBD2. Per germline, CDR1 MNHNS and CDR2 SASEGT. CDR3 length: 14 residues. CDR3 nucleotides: TGTGCCGGCAGAGGGGCGGGAGACCCAGAGACGCAGTATTTT. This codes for CAGRGAGDPETQYF.

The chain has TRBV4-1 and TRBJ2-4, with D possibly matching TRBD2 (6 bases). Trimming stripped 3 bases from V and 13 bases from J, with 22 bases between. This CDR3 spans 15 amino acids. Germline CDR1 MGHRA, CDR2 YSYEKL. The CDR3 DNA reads TGCGCCAGCAGCCAGGGGCGGGGAGGCAAAAATACGCAGTACTTC. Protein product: CASSQGRGGKNTQYF.

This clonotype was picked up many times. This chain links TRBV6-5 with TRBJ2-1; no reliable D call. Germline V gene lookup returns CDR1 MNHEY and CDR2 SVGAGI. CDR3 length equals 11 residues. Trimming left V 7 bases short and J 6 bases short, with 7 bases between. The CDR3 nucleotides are TGTGCCAGCACCCAGCGCAATGAGCAGTTCTTC. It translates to CASTQRNEQFF.

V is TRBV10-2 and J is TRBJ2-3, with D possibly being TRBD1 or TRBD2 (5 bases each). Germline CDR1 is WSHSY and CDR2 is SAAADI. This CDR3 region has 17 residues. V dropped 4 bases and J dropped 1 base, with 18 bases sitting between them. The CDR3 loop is CASSAVPGLGGTDTQYF. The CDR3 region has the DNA TGCGCCAGCAGTGCCGTCCCGGGGCTGGGTGGCACAGATACGCAGTATTTT.

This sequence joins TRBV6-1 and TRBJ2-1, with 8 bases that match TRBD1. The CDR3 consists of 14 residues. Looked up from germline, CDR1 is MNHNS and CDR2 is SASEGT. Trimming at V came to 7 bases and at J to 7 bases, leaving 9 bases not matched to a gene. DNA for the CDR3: TGTGCCAGCATGGCAGGGGGCGGTCCGAATGAGCAGTTCTTC. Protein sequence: CASMAGGGPNEQFF.

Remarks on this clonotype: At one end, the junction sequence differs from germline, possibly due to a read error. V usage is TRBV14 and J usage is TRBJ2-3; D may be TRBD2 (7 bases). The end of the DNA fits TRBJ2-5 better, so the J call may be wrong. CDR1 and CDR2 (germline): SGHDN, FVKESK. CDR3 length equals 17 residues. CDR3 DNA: TGTGCCAGCTGCGCGGATCCGGGGGGCCGTAGCAAAGATACCCAGTACTTC. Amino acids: CASCADPGGRSKDTQYF.

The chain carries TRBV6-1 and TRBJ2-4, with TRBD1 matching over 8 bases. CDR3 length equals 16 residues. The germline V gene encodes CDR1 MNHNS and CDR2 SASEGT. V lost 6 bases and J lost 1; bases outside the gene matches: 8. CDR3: CASSPHRDRAKNIQYF. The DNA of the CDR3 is TGTGCCAGCAGCCCCCACCGGGACAGGGCCAAAAACATTCAGTACTTC.

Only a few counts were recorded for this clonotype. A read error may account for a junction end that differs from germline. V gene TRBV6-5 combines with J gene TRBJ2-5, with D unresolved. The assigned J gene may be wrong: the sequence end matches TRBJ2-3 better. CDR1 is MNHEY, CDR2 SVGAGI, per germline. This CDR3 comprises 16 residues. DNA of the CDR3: TGTGCCAGCAGTTACTCGGCGGCCGTCGGCCCAGATACCCAGTATTTT. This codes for CASSYSAAVGPDTQYF.

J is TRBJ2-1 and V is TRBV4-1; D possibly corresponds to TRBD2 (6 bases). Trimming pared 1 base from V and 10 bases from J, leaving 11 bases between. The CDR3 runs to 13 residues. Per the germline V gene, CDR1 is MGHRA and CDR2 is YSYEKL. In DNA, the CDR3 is TGCGCCAGCAGCCAAGTAGCGGAGGGGGAGCAGTTCTTC. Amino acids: CASSQVAEGEQFF.

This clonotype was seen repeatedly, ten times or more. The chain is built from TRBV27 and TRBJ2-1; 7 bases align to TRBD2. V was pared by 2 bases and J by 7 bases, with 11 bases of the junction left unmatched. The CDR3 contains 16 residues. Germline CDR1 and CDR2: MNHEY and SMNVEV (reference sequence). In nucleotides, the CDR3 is TGTGCCAGCAGTTTACTGAGTTGGGGGGAGGGGAATGAGCAGTTCTTC. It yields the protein CASSLLSWGEGNEQFF.

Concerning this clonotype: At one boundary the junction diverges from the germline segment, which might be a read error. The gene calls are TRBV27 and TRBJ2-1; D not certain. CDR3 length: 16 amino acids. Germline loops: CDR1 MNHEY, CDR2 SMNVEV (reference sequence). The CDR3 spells CASSVSWRSSYNEQFF. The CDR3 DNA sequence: TGTGCCAGCAGTGTATCGTGGCGAAGCTCCTACAATGAGCAGTTCTTC.

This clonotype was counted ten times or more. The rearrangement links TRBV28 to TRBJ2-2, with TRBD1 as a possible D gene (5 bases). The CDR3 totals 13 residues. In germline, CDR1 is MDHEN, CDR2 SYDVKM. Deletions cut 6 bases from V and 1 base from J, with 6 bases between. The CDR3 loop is CASSRVNTGELFF. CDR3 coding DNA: TGTGCCAGCAGCAGGGTGAACACCGGGGAGCTGTTTTTT.

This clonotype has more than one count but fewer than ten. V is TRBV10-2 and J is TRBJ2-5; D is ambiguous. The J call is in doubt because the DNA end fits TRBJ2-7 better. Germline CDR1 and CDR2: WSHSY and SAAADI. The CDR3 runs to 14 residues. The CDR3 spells CASSSRIPMYEQYF. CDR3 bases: TGCGCCAGCAGCTCCCGAATTCCCATGTACGAGCAGTACTTC.

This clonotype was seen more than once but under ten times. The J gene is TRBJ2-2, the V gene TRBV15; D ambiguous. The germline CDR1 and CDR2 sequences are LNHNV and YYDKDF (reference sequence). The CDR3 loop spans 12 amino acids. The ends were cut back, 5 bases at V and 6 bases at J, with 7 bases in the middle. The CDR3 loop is CATSDLSGELFF. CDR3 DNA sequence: TGTGCCACCAGCGACCTCTCCGGGGAGCTGTTTTTT.

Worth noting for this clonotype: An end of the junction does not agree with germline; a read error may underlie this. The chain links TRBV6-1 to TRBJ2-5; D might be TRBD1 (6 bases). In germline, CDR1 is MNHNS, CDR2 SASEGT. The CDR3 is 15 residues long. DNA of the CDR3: TGTGCCAGGAGTGAAGGACAGCAAGACACAGATACCCAGTACTTC. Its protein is CARSEGQQDTDTQYF.

The CDR3 reads CASSQDSSRGGPQEEQFF. CDR3 coding DNA: TGTGCCAGCAGCCAAGATAGTTCCCGCGGGGGGCCCCAAGAGGAGCAGTTCTTC. The J gene is TRBJ2-1, the V gene TRBV4-2; TRBD2 agrees at 8 bases. The CDR3 contains 18 residues. With 0 bases clipped from V and 10 bases from J, the junction kept 17 bases outside the gene matches. Germline V gives CDR1 LGHNA, CDR2 YNFKEQ.

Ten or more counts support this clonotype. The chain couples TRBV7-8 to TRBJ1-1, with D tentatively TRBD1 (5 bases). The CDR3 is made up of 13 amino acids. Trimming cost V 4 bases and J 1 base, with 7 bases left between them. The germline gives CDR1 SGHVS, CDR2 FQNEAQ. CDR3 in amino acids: CASSSGRNTEAFF. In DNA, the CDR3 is TGTGCCAGCAGCTCGGGACGGAACACTGAAGCTTTCTTT.

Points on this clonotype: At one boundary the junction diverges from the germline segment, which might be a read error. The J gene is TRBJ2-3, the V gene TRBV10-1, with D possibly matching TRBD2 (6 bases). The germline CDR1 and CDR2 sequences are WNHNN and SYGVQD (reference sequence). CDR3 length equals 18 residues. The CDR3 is CASSTASGGGCSKDTQYF. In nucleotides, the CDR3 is TGCGCCAGCAGTACGGCGAGCGGAGGAGGGTGTAGCAAAGATACGCAGTATTTT.